This entry lists 26 T cell receptor beta chains sequenced from one sample in a study of response to subunit inactivated influenza vaccine (dated by TCRdb to the late 2010s). The library relied on RT-PCR. Sequencing used an Illumina HiSeq 2500. The public reads were quality trimmed at Q25 with fastp and then assembled into clones with MiXCR by TCRdb, keeping productive beta chains. Entries are consolidated by CDR3 protein sequence, retaining the most common genes and DNA. For this sample there are 590,000 or so distinct CDR3 sequences; about 14% appear just once. The top ten clonotypes cover about 7.4% of the sample. Source: PBMCs from blood, taken around two weeks before vaccination. The receptors stem from a man in his forties or fifties who received an inactivated influenza vaccine. Donor details come from another sample of the same person, matched by shared clones.

This chain uses TRBV4-1 with TRBJ1-2; tentative D call: TRBD1 (6 bases). This CDR3 is built from 14 residues. Germline lookup yields CDR1 MGHRA and CDR2 YSYEKL. Between the trimmed V and J ends, which lost 8 bases and 8 bases, there was a span of 21 bases. CDR3 sequence: CASGKGGGNYGYTF. As DNA, the CDR3 is TGCGCCAGCGGCAAGGGGGGGGGCAATTACGGCTACACCTTC.

The rearrangement links TRBV28 to TRBJ2-5; D could derive from TRBD1 or TRBD2 (5 bases each). The V gene lost 1 base and the J gene lost 1 base, with 10 bases spanning the gap. Germline CDR1 is MDHEN and CDR2 is SYDVKM. This CDR3 spans 15 amino acids. In DNA, the CDR3 is TGTGCCAGCAGTTTATTTGGGGGTATCCAAGAGACCCAGTACTTC. Amino acids: CASSLFGGIQETQYF.

This clonotype came up once. The chain recombines TRBV15 with TRBJ2-5; D unresolved. The germline V gene has CDR1 LNHNV and CDR2 YYDKDF (reference sequence). V was clipped by 3 bases and J by 2 bases, with 13 bases between them. The CDR3 contains 15 residues. The CDR3 reads CATSSGWGLQETQYF. CDR3 sequence (DNA): TGTGCCACCAGCAGTGGGTGGGGTTTACAAGAGACCCAGTACTTC.

The CDR3: CASSFGGQMGGELFF. In DNA form, the CDR3 reads TGTGCCAGCAGTTTCGGGGGCCAGATGGGCGGGGAGCTGTTTTTT. The chain recombines TRBV12-3 or TRBV12-4 with TRBJ2-2; D possibly matches TRBD1 or TRBD2 (6 bases each). The CDR3 has 15 amino acids. Trimming took off 3 bases at V and 7 bases at J, with 15 bases between the two ends.

In this sample, this clonotype turned up many times. The chain carries TRBV7-9 and TRBJ1-1; the match to TRBD1 covers 8 bases. Trimming at V came to 1 base and at J to 4 bases, leaving 5 bases not matched to a gene. CDR1 is SEHNR, CDR2 FQNEAQ, per germline (reference sequence). This CDR3 contains 15 residues. CDR3 sequence reads: CASSLGTGLGTEAFF. Written as DNA, the CDR3 is TGTGCCAGCAGCTTAGGGACAGGGCTGGGCACTGAAGCTTTCTTT.

This clonotype was seen many times. The chain couples TRBV5-1 to TRBJ1-1; 11 bases fit TRBD1. The CDR3 contains 13 residues. Germline CDR1 is SGHRS and CDR2 is YFSETQ. V shed 5 bases, J shed 4 bases, and the junction held 1 base outside the gene matches. CDR3 coding DNA: TGCGCCAGCAGAGGGACAGGGGGCACTGAAGCTTTCTTT. Amino acids: CASRGTGGTEAFF.

The chain has TRBV6-2 or TRBV6-3 and TRBJ2-2; no firm D call. V lost 10 bases, J lost 4 bases, and 19 bases lay in between. The germline CDR1 and CDR2 sequences are MNHEY and SVGEGT. The length of the CDR3 is 15 residues. CDR3 coding DNA: TGTGCCACCTCCAACTTCGATCTGGGCACCGGGGAGCTGTTTTTT. This sequence encodes CATSNFDLGTGELFF.

CDR3 DNA: TGTGCCAGCTGGGGGACGATGCGGGACAGGGGATCCTACGAGCAGTACTTC. It yields the protein CASWGTMRDRGSYEQYF. This chain connects TRBV28 to TRBJ2-7; the match to TRBD1 covers 10 bases. Germline assignment: CDR1 MDHEN and CDR2 SYDVKM. J gave up 1 base and V 8 bases, and 14 bases lay outside the gene matches. CDR3 size: 17 residues.

This clonotype was seen a few times. The rearrangement links TRBV6-5 to TRBJ1-1; D is undetermined. The V gene's germline CDR1 is MNHEY and CDR2 SVGAGI. V was clipped by 5 bases and J by 1 base, with 14 bases between them. This CDR3 region has 15 residues. As DNA, the CDR3 is TGTGCCAGCAGTCACATCAAGGGAGGGAACACTGAAGCTTTCTTT. It encodes CASSHIKGGNTEAFF.

Many counts were recorded for this clonotype. The gene calls are TRBV20-1 and TRBJ2-5; 8 bases align to TRBD2. Germline-derived CDR1 and CDR2 are DFQATT and SNEGSKA (reference sequence). The V gene end was trimmed by 4 bases and the J gene end by 2 bases; junction bases not matched to a gene: 3. The CDR3 is 13 residues long. CDR3 loop: CSANLAGQETQYF. The CDR3 DNA is TGCAGTGCTAACCTAGCGGGTCAAGAGACCCAGTACTTC.

V and J are TRBV18 and TRBJ2-1; no firm D call. CDR1 is KGHSH and CDR2 is LQKENI in the germline V gene. The CDR3 totals 12 residues. The germline V and J ends were trimmed by 4 bases and 16 bases, with 17 bases remaining between them. CDR3: CASSLPPTGPFF. CDR3 bases: TGTGCCAGCTCACTTCCCCCGACCGGGCCATTCTTC.

With respect to this clonotype: One end of the junction does not line up with germline, which may come from a read error. The DNA of the CDR3 is TGTGCTAGCAGCTTAGGTGCAGCGGGGAGAGACCAAGAGACCCAGTACTTC. Amino acids: CASSLGAAGRDQETQYF. The chain couples TRBV7-7 to TRBJ2-5; TRBD2 agrees at 7 bases. The CDR3 spans 17 residues. The germline V gene encodes CDR1 SSHAT and CDR2 FNYEAQ (reference sequence).

This clonotype was seen at least ten times. The rearrangement links TRBV19 to TRBJ2-2; D may be TRBD2 (5 bases). There are 13 residues in the CDR3. V was pared by 3 bases and J by 6 bases, with 8 bases between. Germline V gene sequence: CDR1 LNHDA, CDR2 SQIVND (reference sequence). The CDR3 sequence: CASSIAGAGELFF. CDR3 DNA: TGTGCCAGTAGTATTGCCGGGGCCGGGGAGCTGTTTTTT.

This clonotype has more than one count but fewer than ten. The gene calls are TRBV29-1 and TRBJ2-2; D may be TRBD2 (5 bases). The ends were cut back, 7 bases at V and 4 bases at J, with 13 bases in the middle. The CDR3 runs to 13 residues. CDR1 and CDR2 (germline): SQVTM, ANQGSEA. This CDR3 is CSAMDFSTGELFF. CDR3 DNA sequence: TGCAGCGCCATGGACTTTTCCACCGGGGAGCTGTTTTTT.

This sequence joins TRBV3-1 and TRBJ2-3; D might be TRBD2 (5 bases). This CDR3 has 13 residues. Trimming removed 1 base at V and 7 bases at J, with 9 bases between. Germline CDR1 and CDR2: LGHDT and YNNKEL (reference sequence). In nucleotides, the CDR3 is TGTGCCAGCAGCCAAGGAGGGAAGAATACGCAGTATTTT. Translated: CASSQGGKNTQYF.

The gene calls are TRBV10-3 and TRBJ1-2; possible D gene TRBD1, 6 bases. The V gene lost 3 bases and the J gene lost 6 bases, with 11 bases spanning the gap. CDR1 is ENHRY, CDR2 SYGVKD, per germline. The CDR3 runs 13 residues. Written as DNA, the CDR3 is TGTGCCATCAGTGAACAGGGTACTCATGGCTACACCTTC. Translated, it gives CAISEQGTHGYTF.

The V and J genes are TRBV6-1 and TRBJ2-2, with TRBD2 matching over 11 bases. Germline V lookup: CDR1 MNHNS, CDR2 SASEGT. The CDR3 has 15 residues. V gave up 7 bases and J gave up 4 bases; unmatched junction bases: 5. The CDR3 region has the DNA TGTGCCAGCAATATAGCGGGGGGGCTCACCGGGGAGCTGTTTTTT. Translating it yields CASNIAGGLTGELFF.

The sample holds many counts of this clonotype. This chain links TRBV11-1 with TRBJ2-1; TRBD2 matches 14 bases. CDR3 size: 15 residues. J gave up 9 bases and V 6 bases, and 7 bases lay outside the gene matches. Germline V gene sequence: CDR1 SGHAT, CDR2 FQDESV (reference sequence). The CDR3 is CASRLGTSGGSEQFF. In nucleotides, the CDR3 is TGTGCCAGCAGACTAGGGACTAGCGGGGGTAGTGAGCAGTTCTTC.

The V and J genes are TRBV20-1 and TRBJ1-5; 11 bases fit TRBD1. Germline V CDR1 and CDR2: DFQATT, SNEGSKA (reference sequence). CDR3 length equals 16 residues. J lost 7 bases, V lost 6 bases, and 14 bases had no gene match. The CDR3 region is CSAIPGQGGVRQPQHF. CDR3 bases: TGCAGTGCCATTCCGGGACAGGGGGGAGTTAGACAGCCCCAGCATTTT.

The table lists this clonotype with a few counts. The rearrangement joins TRBV5-1 to TRBJ2-7; D perhaps matches TRBD1 (6 bases). Germline V lookup: CDR1 SGHRS, CDR2 YFSETQ. The CDR3 totals 17 residues. The V and J ends lost 1 base and 6 bases respectively, with 23 bases between them. The CDR3 nucleotides read TGCGCCAGCAGCTTGTCACAGGGCTACCCACTCTCCCTCGAGCAGTACTTC. This encodes CASSLSQGYPLSLEQYF.

This clonotype was seen only once. The chain links TRBV12-3 or TRBV12-4 to TRBJ2-5; 11 bases are a match to TRBD1. V gave up 6 bases and J gave up 4 bases; unmatched junction bases: 7. The CDR3 runs 15 residues. CDR3 residues: CASSHMDRGPETQYF. CDR3 bases: TGTGCCAGCAGCCACATGGACAGGGGGCCAGAGACCCAGTACTTC.

The J gene is TRBJ1-1, the V gene TRBV12-3 or TRBV12-4; tentatively, D is TRBD1 (6 bases). V was cut by 4 bases and J by 3 bases, with 12 bases left in between. The CDR3 is made up of 14 amino acids. CDR3 nucleotide sequence: TGTGCCAGCAGTTCCCGGGCAGGGGACACTGAAGCTTTCTTT. It encodes CASSSRAGDTEAFF.

This clonotype was counted a few times. The rearrangement links TRBV5-4 to TRBJ2-7; D may match TRBD1 or TRBD2 (5 bases each). This CDR3 has 15 amino acids. V was cut by 4 bases and J by 4 bases, with 18 bases left in between. The germline CDR1 and CDR2 sequences are SGHNT and YYREEE (reference sequence). The CDR3 here is CASSRDGVLGYEQYF. The DNA for the CDR3 is TGTGCCAGCAGCCGGGACGGCGTCTTGGGATACGAGCAGTACTTC.

This clonotype appeared a few times. The chain recombines TRBV28 with TRBJ2-7; 9 bases line up with TRBD1. CDR1 and CDR2 (germline): MDHEN, SYDVKM. The CDR3 contains 15 residues. After removal of 6 bases from V and 5 bases from J, the junction contained 11 bases not matched to a gene. The CDR3 sequence is CASSLRGGQGNEQYF. CDR3 coding DNA: TGTGCCAGCAGCCTTAGAGGCGGACAGGGGAACGAGCAGTACTTC.

There are a few counts of this clonotype. J is TRBJ2-3 and V is TRBV30, with D possibly matching TRBD1 (5 bases). The CDR3 spans 12 residues. The ends were cut back, 0 bases at V and 8 bases at J, with 9 bases in the middle. Germline CDR1 GTSNPN, CDR2 SVGIG (reference sequence). The CDR3 sequence: CAWSVSQGTQYF. Written as DNA, the CDR3 is TGTGCCTGGAGTGTATCTCAGGGTACGCAGTATTTT. Full variable domain (missing parts from reference TRBV30 and TRBJ2-3): SQTIHQWPATLVQPVGSPLSLECTVEGTSNPNLYWYRQAAGRGLQLLFYSVGIGQISSEVPQNLSASRPQDRQFILSSKKLLLSDSGFYLCAWSVSQGTQYFGPGTRLTVL.

This clonotype is large by share. J is TRBJ1-2 and V is TRBV29-1, with D perhaps matching TRBD1 (5 bases). From germline, CDR1 is SQVTM and CDR2 ANQGSEA. Trimming cost V 7 bases and J 4 bases, with 10 bases left between them. The CDR3 consists of 11 residues. The CDR3 sequence: CSGEGTYGYTF. The CDR3 nucleotides are TGCAGCGGAGAAGGGACCTATGGCTACACCTTC.